The clone carrying this T cell receptor (beta chain) was recorded at least ten times. What it binds is not known. The sample belongs to a study of T cells in Graves' hyperthyroidism and ophthalmopathy. Study-level results: Appearing also in blood were most of the thyroid clonotypes expanded above 0.001.

V lost 0 bases, J lost 7 bases, and 15 bases stayed unmatched. CDR1 and CDR2 from the germline V gene are SGHRS and YFSETQ. CDR3 length: 17 amino acids. RNA transcripts yielded amplified TCR beta CDR3 regions. The HTBI primer set served for first-round RT-PCR of the TCR CDR3. In TCRdb, the multiplex PCR reads were re-called with MiXCR into one record per CDR3 protein. The table records hundreds of thousands of distinct CDR3 sequences, roughly 15% of them present only once. The TCR originated in a woman aged 40 to 50 with Graves' ophthalmopathy. This chain links TRBV5-1 with TRBJ2-7, with 8 nucleotides matching TRBD2. The specimen sequenced was blood. CDR3 amino acids: CASSLDPYLSGRGEQYF. The CDR3 DNA reads TGCGCCAGCAGCTTGGATCCCTATTTGAGCGGGAGAGGTGAGCAGTACTTC.